The 9 T cell receptor beta chains reported below all come from one sample, sequenced in a study of T cells in women clearing cervical HPV infection. Libraries were prepared by immunoSEQ multiplex PCR; TCRdb keeps only in-frame clonotypes and omits some of them. This sample's clone table lists roughly 22,000 clones. What was sequenced was blood buffy coat. All receptors derive from a woman aged 18-70 years with a cervical HPV16 infection that either progressed to CIN3+ or cleared (not recorded which).

CDR3 sequence reads: CASSFGAADPGANVLTF. Partial CDR3 DNA: TGTGCCAGCAGTTTCGGCGCGGCCGATCCTGGGGCCAACGTC. The chain is built from TRBV6-2 or TRBV6-3 and TRBJ2-6; no clear D. Sequencing ends 3 residues short of the CDR3 end; the germline J gene provides the rest. This CDR3 is built from 17 residues. Per the germline V gene, CDR1 is MNHEY and CDR2 is SVGEGT. The V end lost 4 bases, the J end lost 2 bases, and 15 bases lay between the germline ends.

As regards this clone: Read sequence stops 3 residues before the CDR3 end, and the germline J gene provides the missing end. The chain carries TRBV18 and TRBJ2-1; 8 bases match TRBD1. CDR3 length: 15 residues. The V gene's germline CDR1 is KGHSH and CDR2 LQKENI. The V and J ends lost 4 bases and 8 bases, in that order; junction bases with no gene match: 10. The sequenced CDR3 bases are TGTGCCAGCTCACTTTCCACAGGGGGTCAGGATGAG. It encodes CASSLSTGGQDE. The whole CDR3 protein reads CASSLSTGGQDEQFF.

CDR3 DNA, as far as it was read: TGCGCCAGCAGGGAGGCGGCAGGGACTACTAATGAAAAA. This translates into CASREAAGTTNEK. The entire CDR3 protein is CASREAAGTTNEKLFF. This sequence joins TRBV5-1 and TRBJ1-4; D might be TRBD1 (5 bases). The read comes to an end 3 residues before the CDR3 does, leaving the germline J gene to fill in the end. This CDR3 is 16 amino acids long. From germline, CDR1 is SGHRS and CDR2 YFSETQ. Trimming cost V 5 bases and J 2 bases, with 16 bases left between them.

On this clone itself: The read halts 3 residues ahead of the CDR3 end, with the missing end drawn from the germline J gene. The chain couples TRBV20-1 to TRBJ2-7; D is perhaps TRBD2 (5 bases). Germline V gene sequence: CDR1 DFQATT, CDR2 SNEGSKA (reference sequence). CDR3 length: 14 residues. The V and J ends lost 6 bases and 3 bases respectively, with 18 bases between them. The CDR3: CSASGYGKNYEQYF. The part of the CDR3 DNA that was read is TGCAGTGCCAGCGGCTATGGGAAAAACTACGAG.

A remark on this clone: Read sequence stops 3 residues before the CDR3 end, and the germline J gene provides the missing end. The V gene is TRBV2, the J gene TRBJ2-7, with TRBD2 identical over 7 bases. The CDR3 runs 14 residues. CDR1 and CDR2 (germline): SNHLY, FYNNEI. V was pared by 8 bases and J by 2 bases, with 9 bases of the junction left unmatched. This CDR3 reads CASGVLAATYEQYF. CDR3 DNA (partial): TGTGCCAGCGGGGTGCTAGCGGCCACCTACGAG.

As to this clone: The sequence runs out 3 residues before the end of the CDR3; the remainder is reconstructed from the germline J gene. The rearrangement uses TRBV20-1 and TRBJ2-7; 8 bases align to TRBD1. In germline, CDR1 is DFQATT, CDR2 SNEGSKA (reference sequence). The CDR3 covers 14 residues. Trimming cost V 5 bases and J 2 bases; bases outside gene matches: 8. CDR3 bases read: TGCAGTGCTGACCGGGACAGGATCACCTACGAG. It yields the protein CSADRDRITYE. The CDR3, in full, reads CSADRDRITYEQYF.

Note on this clone: From the germline J gene comes the end of the CDR3, since the read stops 3 residues before it. V gene TRBV5-1 combines with J gene TRBJ2-3; 8 bases agree with TRBD1. This CDR3 spans 16 amino acids. V dropped 0 bases and J dropped 4; count of bases not matched to a gene: 7. The germline gives CDR1 SGHRS, CDR2 YFSETQ. The sequenced CDR3 bases are TGCGCCAGCAGCTTGGGCAGGGGGCAGGAGTCAGATACG. Its protein product is CASSLGRGQESDT. The entire CDR3 sequence reads CASSLGRGQESDTQYF.

On this clone: The CDR3 end lies 3 residues beyond the end of the read and is filled in from the germline J gene. The chain combines TRBV27 with TRBJ2-1, with D perhaps matching TRBD2 (5 bases). Germline CDR1 MNHEY, CDR2 SMNVEV (reference sequence). The germline V and J ends were trimmed by 2 bases and 2 bases, with 10 bases remaining between them. The CDR3 runs 15 residues. The CDR3 loop is CASSLLAGAYNEQFF. CDR3 DNA (partial): TGTGCCAGCAGTTTACTAGCTGGGGCCTACAATGAG.

With respect to this clone: The CDR3 goes on 3 residues after the read ends, and that part is filled in from the germline J gene. This chain connects TRBV6-1 to TRBJ2-1, with D possibly being TRBD2 (6 bases). CDR1 and CDR2 from the germline V gene are MNHNS and SASEGT. There are 13 residues in the CDR3. Trimming pared 4 bases from V and 8 bases from J, leaving 12 bases between. The DNA read from the CDR3 is TGTGCCAGCAGTGGTCGGCCGGGGGATGAG. It specifies CASSGRPGDE. The CDR3 reads in full as CASSGRPGDEQFF.